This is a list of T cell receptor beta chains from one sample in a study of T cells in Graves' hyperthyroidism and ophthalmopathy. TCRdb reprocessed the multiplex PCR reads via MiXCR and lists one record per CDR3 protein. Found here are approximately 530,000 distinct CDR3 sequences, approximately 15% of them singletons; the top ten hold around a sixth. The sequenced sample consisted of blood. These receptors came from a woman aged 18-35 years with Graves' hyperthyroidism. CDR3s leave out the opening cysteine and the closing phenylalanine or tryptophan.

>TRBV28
ASSSPGQTYGYT
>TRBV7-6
ASSLGTGGLNTEAF
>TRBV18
ASSPTLAEQY
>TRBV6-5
ASSSGDRGLRIYEQY
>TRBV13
ASSHRPDTQY
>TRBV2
ASGPEGAGEKF
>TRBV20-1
SAKAPHSATYEQF
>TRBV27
ASSSPRDGETQY
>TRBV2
ASRATDNYGYT
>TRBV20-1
SATQTAITEKLF
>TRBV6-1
ASSETTISGEQF
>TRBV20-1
SAPRGLNTEAF
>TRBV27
ASSFLGTSGSWYEQY
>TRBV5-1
ASSYGTGGRPLH
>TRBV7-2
ASSMKTSGGTLAKNIQY
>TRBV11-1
ASSSVLDGSYEQY
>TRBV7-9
ASTTNRNTEAF
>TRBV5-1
ASSPGLADNEQF
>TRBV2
ASSEDKVYQPQH
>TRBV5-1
AGSPGSGGYNEQF
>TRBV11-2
ASSLEPSGEETQY
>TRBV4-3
ASSQDLGESGNQPPH
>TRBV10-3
AISETATDTQY
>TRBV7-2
ASSSAGTIIYEQY
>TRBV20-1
SAKRGGRHEQY
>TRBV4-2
ASSLREGPGFNEQF
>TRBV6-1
ASSVTIGNEQF
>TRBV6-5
ASSYSLAGGSYEQY
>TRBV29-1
SVEDLVYEQY
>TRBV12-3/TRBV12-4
ASSKRQGENQPQH
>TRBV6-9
ASSYGSEEPNEQF
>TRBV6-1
ASTPYLGETQY
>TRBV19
ASPQMTDIMPANTGELF
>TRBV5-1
ASSLAVGRGQETQY
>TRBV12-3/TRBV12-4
ATTGGAGELF
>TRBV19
ASRLIGTSGADNEQF
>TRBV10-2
ASSESFYGYT
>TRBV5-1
ASSLVASGTHEQY
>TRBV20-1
SARNVTPSNVLT
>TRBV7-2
ASSFSGLADYNEQF
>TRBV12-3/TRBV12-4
ASSLGDAISYNEQF
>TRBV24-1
ATSPGSGSGYTQY
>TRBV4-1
ASSQDSRLVGELF
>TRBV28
ASSFLGTGEETQY
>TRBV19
ASSMAGGITGELF
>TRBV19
ASSSFSGRNQPQH
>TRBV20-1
SARIRDRLYEQY
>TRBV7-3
ASSSRQVINEKLF
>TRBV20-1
SAASVDSEETQY
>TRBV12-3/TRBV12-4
ASSPSLAASYNEQF
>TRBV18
ASSETLAGPYEQY
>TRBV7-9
ASSGEGAATDTQY
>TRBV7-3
ASSLVGDEQF
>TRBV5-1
ASSLGDSNSNQPQH
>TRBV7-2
ASSLASGSGDTQY
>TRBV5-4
ASSLAGQGRLDTQY
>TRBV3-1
ASSQLGEQGYRNEQF
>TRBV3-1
ASSQGLAGGRFISDTQY
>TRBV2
ASSAEGKNQPQH